This is a list of T cell receptor beta chains from one sample in a study of T cell repertoires in cytomegalovirus infection. Each CDR3 protein gets one entry after TCRdb re-called the reads with MiXCR. The table lists 290,000 or so distinct CDR3 sequences, roughly 25% of them singletons. Sequences were obtained from PBMCs. The source of these receptors is a human donor in good health (CMV status not recorded). Some clones in this sample may be carry-over from other donors' samples. Both conserved end residues are part of each CDR3. A D gene is named only where the DNA matches it firmly. Only some rows state a clone size, as once, few, many or a class for expanded clones.

DNA | CDR3 | J | D | V | size
TGTGCCAGCAGCGTGTGGGATCAGCCCCAGCATTTT | CASSVWDQPQHF | TRBJ1-5 | . | TRBV5-8 | .
TGTGCCAGTAGTATCAAGTCCCCCCTCATAGGCAATGAGCAGTTCTTC | CASSIKSPLIGNEQFF | TRBJ2-1 | . | TRBV19 | few
TGCGCCAGCAGTCTTAGAGGGACAGGGGGCTTAGGGCAGTTCTTC | CASSLRGTGGLGQFF | TRBJ2-1 | TRBD1 | TRBV23-1 | .
TGTGCCAGCAGTGTTACGGTCGGAAACACCATATATTTT | CASSVTVGNTIYF | TRBJ1-3 | . | TRBV28 | few
TGCGCCAGCAGCTTGGACATTACCCCATACAATGAGCAGTTCTTC | CASSLDITPYNEQFF | TRBJ2-1 | . | TRBV5-1 | .
TGTGCCACCAGTGTCATCGGGGGACCTAGAATGAACACCGGGGAGCTGTTTTTT | CATSVIGGPRMNTGELFF | TRBJ2-2 | . | TRBV24-1 | few
TGTGCCAGCAGTGGAGCGGGGGATAAGGGCAATGAGCAGTTCTTC | CASSGAGDKGNEQFF | TRBJ2-1 | TRBD2 | TRBV6-5 | .
TGTGCCAGCAGTGACCTCAGCCCGGCGGCTTTCTTT | CASSDLSPAAFF | TRBJ1-1 | . | TRBV6-1 | few
TGTGCCAGCAGCCCCCCCCTACTCGGAAACATTCAGTACTTC | CASSPPLLGNIQYF | TRBJ2-4 | . | TRBV11-2 | few
TGTGCCAGCAGGCCGGGGGCTCGGGAGACCCAGTACTTC | CASRPGARETQYF | TRBJ2-5 | . | TRBV28 | few
TGTGCCAGCAGCTTAGTCCCCTCCGGGACCCCAGAGACCCAGTACTTC | CASSLVPSGTPETQYF | TRBJ2-5 | . | TRBV7-2 | many
TGTGCCAGCAGCGTGACCCCCACACCGAACACTGAAGCTTTCTTT | CASSVTPTPNTEAFF | TRBJ1-1 | . | TRBV9 | .
TGTGCCAGCAGTGAATGGGGGGTCGGCAATCAGCCCCAGCATTTT | CASSEWGVGNQPQHF | TRBJ1-5 | . | TRBV25-1 | .
TGTGCCAGTAGTAGAGACCCGCGGGGCTACACCTTC | CASSRDPRGYTF | TRBJ1-2 | . | TRBV19 | .
TGTGCCAGCAGCTTATTGCTCCCGGAGACCCAGTACTTC | CASSLLLPETQYF | TRBJ2-5 | . | TRBV7-9 | .
TGTGCCAGCAGTGACTTCGGGACAGGGGTAGACAATGAGCAGTTCTTC | CASSDFGTGVDNEQFF | TRBJ2-1 | TRBD1 | TRBV6-2/TRBV6-3 | few
TGTGCCAGCAGTTCCCCTAGCGGGGGGCTCAATGAGCAGTTCTTC | CASSSPSGGLNEQFF | TRBJ2-1 | TRBD2 | TRBV27 | .
TGCAGTGCTAGAGAACCCCCGCATACGCAGTATTTT | CSAREPPHTQYF | TRBJ2-3 | . | TRBV20-1 | few
TGTGCCAGCAGCCCCCCCACAGATACGCAGTATTTT | CASSPPTDTQYF | TRBJ2-3 | . | TRBV7-6 | few
TGTGCCAGCAGCTTGGGGGCCACGGGGCAGTTCTTC | CASSLGATGQFF | TRBJ2-1 | . | TRBV7-3 | few
TGTGCCAGCAGTTACGGGGACAGGGCAAATGGCTACACCTTC | CASSYGDRANGYTF | TRBJ1-2 | TRBD1 | TRBV6-8 | .
TGTGCCAGCAAGGGAAGTTCCGGGTTGGACACTGAAGCTTTCTTT | CASKGSSGLDTEAFF | TRBJ1-1 | . | TRBV27 | .
TGTGCCAGCTCAGCAATGACTAGCGGGAGGGCCGCCGGGGAGCTGTTTTTT | CASSAMTSGRAAGELFF | TRBJ2-2 | TRBD2 | TRBV18 | .
TGCAGCTTTTTGCGGGGACCTCAAAGGACCCAGTACTTC | CSFLRGPQRTQYF | TRBJ2-5 | . | TRBV29-1 | .
TGTGCCAGCAACTTGCAGGGGGCGGTCAAAAACATTCAGTACTTC | CASNLQGAVKNIQYF | TRBJ2-4 | TRBD1 | TRBV5-4 | .
TGTGCCAGCAGTGAAAACGGGCCCCCCAGCAATCAGCCCCAGCATTTT | CASSENGPPSNQPQHF | TRBJ1-5 | . | TRBV2 | .
TGTGCCAGCACTAGCAATCAGCCCCAGCATTTT | CASTSNQPQHF | TRBJ1-5 | . | TRBV6-6 | .
TGTGCCAGCAGTGTTACCTACTACGAGCAGTACTTC | CASSVTYYEQYF | TRBJ2-7 | . | TRBV12-3/TRBV12-4 | .
TGTGCCAGCAGCTTGAAAAAGGGGACTGTGGGCAATGAGCAGTTCTTC | CASSLKKGTVGNEQFF | TRBJ2-1 | . | TRBV7-7 | .
TGTGCCAGCAGCTTAGGGTCAGGGGGGAATGGCTACACCTTC | CASSLGSGGNGYTF | TRBJ1-2 | TRBD1 | TRBV7-2 | many
TGTGCCAGCAGCCCCAACAGGGAGCAGACCCAGTACTTC | CASSPNREQTQYF | TRBJ2-5 | . | TRBV7-2 | many
TGTGCCAGCAGTTTTACAGGCAACTCCTACGAGCAGTACTTC | CASSFTGNSYEQYF | TRBJ2-7 | . | TRBV7-8 | few